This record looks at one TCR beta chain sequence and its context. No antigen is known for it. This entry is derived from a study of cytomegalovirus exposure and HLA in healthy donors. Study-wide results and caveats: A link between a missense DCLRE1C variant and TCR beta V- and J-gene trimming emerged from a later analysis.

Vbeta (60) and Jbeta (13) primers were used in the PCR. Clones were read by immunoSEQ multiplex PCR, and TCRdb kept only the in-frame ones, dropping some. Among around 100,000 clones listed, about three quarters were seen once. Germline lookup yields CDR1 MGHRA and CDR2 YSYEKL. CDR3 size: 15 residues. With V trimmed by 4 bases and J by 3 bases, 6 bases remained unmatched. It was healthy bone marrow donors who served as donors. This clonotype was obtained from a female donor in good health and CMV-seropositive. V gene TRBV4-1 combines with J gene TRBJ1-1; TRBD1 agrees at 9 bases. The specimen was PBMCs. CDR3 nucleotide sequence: TGCGCCAGCAGCCCCCGGGACAGGGTTGACACTGAAGCTTTCTTT. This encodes CASSPRDRVDTEAFF.